The clone carrying this T cell receptor beta chain was observed many times. Preparing the TCRbeta library involved the use of unique molecular identifiers. TCRdb ran MiXCR on the PCR reads and lists one entry per CDR3 protein. The repertoire includes hundreds of thousands of distinct CDR3 sequences, approximately 16% of them detected once, and 0.85% to 1.3% sits in the top ten. This entry belongs to a study of T-cell reconstitution after alpha-beta-depleted transplantation in children. The CDR3 covers 14 residues. Germline loops: CDR1 ENHRY, CDR2 SYGVKD. Trimming removed 3 bases at V and 4 bases at J, with 12 bases between.

This chain uses TRBV10-3 with TRBJ1-1, with a possible D match to TRBD1 (6 bases). The source of this sequence is a human donor who donated a stem cell graft to a child with acute myeloid leukemia. This material consisted of PBMCs from the stem cell graft donor, taken from the stem cell graft. The CDR3 loop is CAISDTGRITEAFF. CDR3 in DNA: TGTGCCATCAGTGATACAGGGAGGATCACTGAAGCTTTCTTT.